This T cell receptor beta chain was found in a study of T cell changes during pregnancy in multiple sclerosis. TCRdb's copy holds only in-frame clones and misses some; the assay was immunoSEQ multiplex PCR. The sample lists under 35,000 clones; nearly 90% were seen once. This sample comprised CD4+ T cells from peripheral blood mononuclear cells, obtained in the third trimester of pregnancy. This sequence originates from a female donor in good health, enrolled as a control in a pregnancy study.

The CDR3 sequence is CASSVSGAGQPQHF. The DNA of the CDR3 is TGTGCCAGCAGCGTATCAGGGGCAGGTCAGCCCCAGCATTTT. This chain links TRBV9 with TRBJ1-5; a possible D gene is TRBD1 (6 bases). Trimming removed 1 base from V and 6 bases from J, with 11 bases in between. CDR3 length: 14 residues. Per germline, CDR1 SGDLS and CDR2 YYNGEE.